These 31 T cell receptor beta chains originate from one sample sequenced in a study of blood T cell repertoires in COVID-19. Measured with immunoSEQ multiplex PCR; TCRdb has only the in-frame clones, and not every one. This sample carries 110,000 or so clones, less than 85% of them seen once, and the ten largest clones take about 4.5%. The sequenced sample was peripheral blood. These receptors came from a human donor in a cohort sampled during active or convalescent COVID-19.

This clone has at least ten counts. The chain recombines TRBV2 with TRBJ1-4; 7 bases fit TRBD1. With 6 bases clipped from V and 5 bases from J, the junction kept 12 bases outside the gene matches. CDR3 length equals 16 residues. Germline CDR1 and CDR2: SNHLY and FYNNEI. The CDR3 bases are TGTGCCAGCAGGGGATATACGGGACAGACAAATGAAAAACTGTTTTTT. Protein sequence: CASRGYTGQTNEKLFF.

The chain has TRBV9 and TRBJ1-4; no firm D call. The germline CDR1 and CDR2 sequences are SGDLS and YYNGEE. There are 14 residues in the CDR3. V was trimmed by 3 bases and J by 7 bases, leaving 13 bases between them. CDR3 nucleotide sequence: TGTGCCAGCAGCGATAAAGGACTAGGTGAAAAACTGTTTTTT. Translating it yields CASSDKGLGEKLFF.

CDR3 DNA sequence: TGTGCCAGCAGTTCCTTAGGGAGGGCTAATGAAGCTTTCTTT. It specifies CASSSLGRANEAFF. This rearrangement joins TRBV6-2 or TRBV6-3 to TRBJ1-1; the D is unclear. The germline V gene has CDR1 MNHEY and CDR2 SVGEGT. This CDR3 is built from 14 residues. Trimming took 4 bases from V and 7 from J, leaving 16 bases between them.

This rearrangement joins TRBV7-8 to TRBJ2-3; 9 bases line up with TRBD2. The CDR3 covers 16 residues. CDR1 is SGHVS, CDR2 FQNEAQ, per germline. The junction had 9 bases not matched to a gene; V was cut back by 5 bases and J by 3 bases. CDR3: CASSPWGSGGTDTQYF. Here the CDR3 DNA reads TGTGCCAGCAGCCCCTGGGGTAGCGGGGGAACAGATACGCAGTATTTT.

The V and J genes are TRBV5-5 and TRBJ2-1, with 11 bases aligning to TRBD2. CDR3 length: 17 amino acids. The germline gives CDR1 SGHKS, CDR2 YYEKEE (reference sequence). V was pared by 0 bases and J by 4 bases, with 6 bases of the junction left unmatched. The CDR3 loop is CASSLESSGGTYNEQFF. The CDR3 region has the DNA TGTGCCAGCAGCTTGGAGTCTAGCGGGGGGACTTACAATGAGCAGTTCTTC.

The J gene is TRBJ1-2, the V gene TRBV19, with D possibly matching TRBD1 (5 bases). Germline CDR1 LNHDA, CDR2 SQIVND (reference sequence). The CDR3 consists of 12 residues. Trimming removed 8 bases at V and 2 bases at J, with 9 bases between. CDR3 residues: CASARGNYGYTF. The CDR3 nucleotides are TGTGCCAGTGCCCGGGGGAACTATGGCTACACCTTC.

The J gene is TRBJ1-1, the V gene TRBV3-1 (or the pseudogene TRBV3-2); D may be TRBD1 (6 bases). Germline CDR1 reads LGHDT; CDR2 reads YNNKEL (reference sequence). Deletions cut 2 bases from V and 10 bases from J, with 26 bases between. This CDR3 has 17 amino acids. The CDR3 DNA reads TGTGCCAGCAGCCAATGGGGGGGGCCGCCTAGAACGAGAGTAGCTTTCTTT. Residues: CASSQWGGPPRTRVAFF.

CDR3 bases: TGTGCCAGCAGCTTAGCGTACAGCACCTACGAGCAGTACTTC. Its protein product is CASSLAYSTYEQYF. The chain links TRBV7-2 to TRBJ2-7, with unresolved D. The CDR3 length is 14 residues. Trimming cost V 0 bases and J 2 bases, with 8 bases left between them. CDR1 and CDR2 from the germline V gene are SGHTA and FQGNSA.

The CDR3 DNA reads TGTGCCAGTAGGCTACAGGGTGTCACAGATACGCAGTATTTT. It encodes CASRLQGVTDTQYF. J is TRBJ2-3 and V is TRBV19, with TRBD1 as a possible D gene (6 bases). Germline V gene lookup returns CDR1 LNHDA and CDR2 SQIVND (reference sequence). The CDR3 has 14 amino acids. The ends were cut back, 6 bases at V and 2 bases at J, with 12 bases in the middle. The whole variable domain, filled in from reference TRBV19 and TRBJ2-3, reads DGGITQSPKYLFRKEGQNVTLSCEQNLNHDAMYWYRQDPGQGLRLIYYSQIVNDFQKGDIAEGYSVSREKKESFPLTVTSAQKNPTAFYLCASRLQGVTDTQYFGPGTRLTVL.

The chain links TRBV5-5 to TRBJ1-4; no firm D call. Germline V gene lookup returns CDR1 SGHKS and CDR2 YYEKEE (reference sequence). V lost 2 bases to trimming and J lost 8 bases, with 4 bases between them. The CDR3 is made up of 11 amino acids. CDR3 loop: CASSFAEKLFF. CDR3 nucleotides: TGTGCCAGCAGCTTCGCGGAAAAACTGTTTTTT.

The chain carries TRBV6-2 or TRBV6-3 and TRBJ2-7; possibly TRBD1 for D (6 bases). Germline V gives CDR1 MNHEY, CDR2 SVGEGT. The CDR3 extends over 16 amino acids. V lost 4 bases to trimming and J lost 4 bases, with 20 bases between them. CDR3 region: CASSWGHGGVGYEQYF. The CDR3 nucleotides are TGTGCCAGCAGTTGGGGACATGGGGGCGTCGGGTACGAGCAGTACTTC.

This rearrangement joins TRBV4-3 to TRBJ1-5; the D is unclear. The CDR3 spans 13 residues. Germline V gene lookup returns CDR1 LGHNA and CDR2 YSLEER. Trimming pared 1 base from V and 9 bases from J, leaving 10 bases between. CDR3 region: CASSQVRRGPQHF. The CDR3 DNA follows: TGCGCCAGCAGCCAAGTGAGAAGAGGGCCCCAGCATTTT.

The chain links TRBV27 to TRBJ1-3, with a tentative D call TRBD1 (5 bases). Trimming stripped 6 bases from V and 3 bases from J, with 12 bases between. This CDR3 spans 14 amino acids. Germline V gene data show CDR1 as MNHEY and CDR2 as SMNVEV (reference sequence). The CDR3 reads CASRFTGDGNTIYF. The DNA of the CDR3 is TGTGCCAGCAGATTCACAGGAGATGGAAACACCATATATTTT.

The chain recombines TRBV12-5 with TRBJ2-7, with D possibly matching TRBD2 (5 bases). V was trimmed by 0 bases and J by 7 bases, leaving 13 bases between them. Germline values: CDR1 LGHNT, CDR2 FRNRAP. This CDR3 spans 14 amino acids. The CDR3 reads CASGLVGLVGEQYF. The CDR3 bases are TGTGCTAGTGGTTTGGTAGGACTGGTGGGGGAGCAGTACTTC.

The chain joins TRBV15 to TRBJ1-2; D possibly corresponds to TRBD1 (6 bases). The CDR3 totals 13 residues. Germline V gene data show CDR1 as LNHNV and CDR2 as YYDKDF (reference sequence). Trimming shortened V by 1 base and J by 6 bases, and 9 bases separated the two germline ends. The CDR3 loop reads CATSRAQGHGYTF. The CDR3 region has the DNA TGTGCCACCAGCAGAGCACAGGGCCATGGCTACACCTTC.

The rearrangement links TRBV3-1 (or the pseudogene TRBV3-2) to TRBJ2-5, with D possibly TRBD1 on 5 matching bases. CDR3 size: 13 residues. The germline V and J ends were trimmed by 2 bases and 5 bases, with 9 bases remaining between them. Germline lookup yields CDR1 LGHDT and CDR2 YNNKEL (reference sequence). DNA for the CDR3: TGTGCCAGCAGCCAAAGGGGAATCGAGACCCAGTACTTC. Translation: CASSQRGIETQYF.

This clone occurred a few times. The gene calls are TRBV29-1 and TRBJ1-5; the D gene is possibly TRBD1 (5 bases). This CDR3 contains 13 residues. The V end was cut by 6 bases, the J end by 0 bases, with 9 bases between. The germline CDR1 and CDR2 sequences are SQVTM and ANQGSEA. This CDR3 is CSVVTDSNQPQHF. As DNA, the CDR3 is TGCAGCGTGGTGACAGATAGCAATCAGCCCCAGCATTTT. Complete variable domain (other parts from reference TRBV29-1 and TRBJ1-5): SAVISQKPSRDICQRGTSLTIQCQVDSQVTMMFWYRQQPGQSLTLIATANQGSEATYESGFVIDKFPISRPNLTFSTLTVSNMSPEDSSIYLCSVVTDSNQPQHFGDGTRLSIL.

The gene calls are TRBV6-5 and TRBJ1-4; TRBD1 agrees at 9 bases. Germline V gene sequence: CDR1 MNHEY, CDR2 SVGAGI. This CDR3 spans 15 amino acids. Trimming took 5 bases from V and 2 from J; bases not matched to a gene: 3. The CDR3 region is CASSTGGTTNEKLFF. The CDR3 nucleotides read TGTGCCAGCAGTACAGGGGGCACGACTAATGAAAAACTGTTTTTT.

To note about this clone: At one boundary the junction diverges from the germline segment, which might be a read error. The V call is TRBV7-7, the J call TRBJ2-1; 12 nucleotides agree with TRBD2. Germline CDR1 is SSHAT and CDR2 is FNYEAQ (reference sequence). The CDR3 sequence is 15 residues long. The DNA for the CDR3 is TGTGCTAGCAGCGAAGAGACTAGCGGGAGCTATGAGCAGTTCTTC. This encodes CASSEETSGSYEQFF.

The J gene is TRBJ2-2, the V gene TRBV5-4; D is possibly TRBD2 (6 bases). Germline V gene lookup returns CDR1 SGHNT and CDR2 YYREEE (reference sequence). This CDR3 has 16 amino acids. V was trimmed by 1 base and J by 0 bases, leaving 10 bases between them. The CDR3: CASSLWAGTNTGELFF. CDR3 in DNA: TGTGCCAGCAGCTTGTGGGCGGGGACGAACACCGGGGAGCTGTTTTTT.

V is TRBV27 and J is TRBJ2-7, with D possibly matching TRBD2 (5 bases). The V and J ends lost 3 bases and 2 bases respectively, with 11 bases between them. Looked up from germline, CDR1 is MNHEY and CDR2 is SMNVEV (reference sequence). This CDR3 has 14 amino acids. The CDR3 loop reads CASSLREGTYEQYF. The CDR3 region has the DNA TGTGCCAGCAGTTTGAGGGAAGGGACCTACGAGCAGTACTTC.

V gene TRBV15 combines with J gene TRBJ2-7; 7 nucleotides line up with TRBD1. CDR1 is LNHNV, CDR2 YYDKDF, per germline (reference sequence). The CDR3 consists of 15 residues. After removal of 1 base from V and 3 bases from J, the junction contained 6 bases not matched to a gene. CDR3 loop: CATSRVPDRDYEQYF. The CDR3 DNA follows: TGTGCCACCAGCAGAGTCCCCGACAGGGACTACGAGCAGTACTTC.

In DNA, the CDR3 is TGCGCCAGCAGCCCAGATGGACAGGGAGGTTACGAGCAGTACTTC. This gives the protein CASSPDGQGGYEQYF. The V and J genes are TRBV4-3 and TRBJ2-7; TRBD1 matches 8 bases. Germline CDR1 LGHNA, CDR2 YSLEER. V was pared by 4 bases and J by 4 bases, with 9 bases of the junction left unmatched. This CDR3 contains 15 residues.

This clone was seen a handful of times. The gene calls are TRBV11-2 and TRBJ2-7, with 7 bases fitting TRBD2. The CDR3 length is 15 residues. Germline V CDR1 and CDR2: SGHAT, FQNNGV. The trim removed 1 base at V and 6 bases at J, leaving 9 bases unmatched. CDR3 sequence (DNA): TGTGCCAGCAGCTTAGCGCGCGGGAGAACTCCCGAGCAGTACTTC. Amino acid sequence: CASSLARGRTPEQYF.

About this clone itself: Additional DNA sequences in this sample encode the identical CDR3. The V and J genes are TRBV7-9 and TRBJ2-7, with D unresolved. Germline V gene data show CDR1 as SEHNR and CDR2 as FQNEAQ (reference sequence). The length of the CDR3 is 12 residues. V lost 6 bases and J lost 0, with 6 bases in between. The CDR3 DNA reads TGTGCCAGCAGTAGGAGCTCCTACGAGCAGTACTTC. It codes for CASSRSSYEQYF. The variable domain in full, with the rest retrieved from reference TRBV7-9 and TRBJ2-7, is DTGVSQNPRHKITKRGQNVTFRCDPISEHNRLYWYRQTLGQGPEFLTYFQNEAQLEKSRLLSDRFSAERPKGSFSTLEIQRTEQGDSAMYLCASSRSSYEQYFGPGTRLTVT.

The chain uses TRBV6-5 and TRBJ2-3; D might be TRBD2 (6 bases). This CDR3 is 16 amino acids long. V was trimmed by 0 bases and J by 2 bases, leaving 12 bases between them. Germline CDR1 MNHEY, CDR2 SVGAGI. This chain's CDR3 is CASSYSEGTLTDTQYF. The CDR3 DNA follows: TGTGCCAGCAGTTACTCGGAGGGGACTCTCACAGATACGCAGTATTTT.

This clone was observed once. This chain connects TRBV7-9 to TRBJ1-4; weak D call: TRBD1 (5 bases). The germline V and J ends were trimmed by 8 bases and 7 bases, with 17 bases remaining between them. CDR1 is SEHNR and CDR2 is FQNEAQ in the germline V gene (reference sequence). CDR3 length: 14 residues. The CDR3 is CASSGGVAGEKLFF. The CDR3 DNA reads TGTGCCAGCTCCGGAGGGGTCGCGGGTGAAAAACTGTTTTTT.

The J gene is TRBJ2-2, the V gene TRBV7-8; D possibly corresponds to TRBD2 (6 bases). CDR1 SGHVS and CDR2 FQNEAQ come from the germline V gene. Trimming removed 0 bases at V and 4 bases at J, with 9 bases between. This CDR3 has 15 residues. This chain's CDR3 is CASSLAGGATGELFF. CDR3 DNA: TGTGCCAGCAGCTTAGCGGGGGGAGCCACCGGGGAGCTGTTTTTT.

V gene TRBV7-8 combines with J gene TRBJ2-1; maybe TRBD1 (6 bases). CDR1 is SGHVS, CDR2 FQNEAQ, per germline. Trimming shortened V by 6 bases and J by 0 bases, and 12 bases separated the two germline ends. CDR3 length: 15 residues. The CDR3 region is CASRAQGSSYNEQFF. Here the CDR3 DNA reads TGTGCCAGCAGGGCACAGGGCAGCTCCTACAATGAGCAGTTCTTC.

The chain joins TRBV3-1 (or the pseudogene TRBV3-2) to TRBJ2-4; 8 nucleotides align to TRBD2. Trimming took 2 bases from V and 0 from J; bases not matched to a gene: 3. The CDR3 contains 16 residues. Per germline, CDR1 LGHDT and CDR2 YNNKEL (reference sequence). CDR3 sequence: CASSQWAGGAKNIQYF. The DNA for the CDR3 is TGTGCCAGCAGCCAATGGGCGGGGGGAGCCAAAAACATTCAGTACTTC.

The chain is built from TRBV2 and TRBJ1-3; D may be TRBD1 (6 bases). This CDR3 comprises 16 residues. Trimming shortened V by 4 bases and J by 6 bases, and 19 bases separated the two germline ends. Germline CDR1 SNHLY, CDR2 FYNNEI. The CDR3 spells CASSGVRGQGLNTIYF. CDR3 sequence (DNA): TGTGCCAGCAGTGGAGTGAGAGGGCAGGGGCTAAACACCATATATTTT.